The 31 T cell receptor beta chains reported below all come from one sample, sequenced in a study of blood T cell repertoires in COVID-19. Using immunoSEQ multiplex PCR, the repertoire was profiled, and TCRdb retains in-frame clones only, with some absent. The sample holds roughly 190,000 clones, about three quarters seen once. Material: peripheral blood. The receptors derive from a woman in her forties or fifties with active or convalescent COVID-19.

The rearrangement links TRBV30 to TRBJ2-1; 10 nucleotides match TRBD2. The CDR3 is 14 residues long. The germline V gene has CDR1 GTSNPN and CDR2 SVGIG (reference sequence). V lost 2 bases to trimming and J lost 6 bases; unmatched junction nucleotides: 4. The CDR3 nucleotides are TGTGCCTGGAGTCCCGGACTAGCGGTCAATGAGCAGTTCTTC. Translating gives CAWSPGLAVNEQFF.

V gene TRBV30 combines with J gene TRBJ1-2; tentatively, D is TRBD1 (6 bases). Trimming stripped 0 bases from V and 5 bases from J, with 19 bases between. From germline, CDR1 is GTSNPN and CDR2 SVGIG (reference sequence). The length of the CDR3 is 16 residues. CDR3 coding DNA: TGTGCCTGGAGTGTACTGCCGGGGGGGGCTGGATATGGCTACACCTTC. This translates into CAWSVLPGGAGYGYTF.

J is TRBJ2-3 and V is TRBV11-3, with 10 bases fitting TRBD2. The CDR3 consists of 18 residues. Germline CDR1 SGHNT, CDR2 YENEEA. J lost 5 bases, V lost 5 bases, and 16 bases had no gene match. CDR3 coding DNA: TGTGCCAGCAGCCTCACTCACCGGCTAGCGGGAGATAGAGATACGCAGTATTTT. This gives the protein CASSLTHRLAGDRDTQYF.

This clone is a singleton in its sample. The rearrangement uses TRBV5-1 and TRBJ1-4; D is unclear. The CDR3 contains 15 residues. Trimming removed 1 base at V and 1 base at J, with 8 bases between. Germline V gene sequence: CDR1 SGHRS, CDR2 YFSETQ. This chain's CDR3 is CASSLLSGTNEKLFF. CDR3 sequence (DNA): TGCGCCAGCAGCTTGTTGTCAGGAACTAATGAAAAACTGTTTTTT.

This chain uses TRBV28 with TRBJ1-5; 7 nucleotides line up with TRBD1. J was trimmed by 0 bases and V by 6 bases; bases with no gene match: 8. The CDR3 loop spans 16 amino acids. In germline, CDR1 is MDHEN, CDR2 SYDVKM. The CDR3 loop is CASRPGGTPSNQPQHF. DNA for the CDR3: TGTGCCAGCAGACCAGGGGGGACCCCTAGCAATCAGCCCCAGCATTTT.

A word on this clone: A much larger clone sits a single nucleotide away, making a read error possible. CDR3 residues: CASSLDTGTYEQYF. CDR3 nucleotides: TGTGCCAGCAGCTTAGATACAGGAACCTACGAGCAGTACTTC. The chain uses TRBV11-3 and TRBJ2-7, with a weak D call TRBD1 (5 bases). CDR3 length equals 14 residues. Trimming cost V 0 bases and J 2 bases, with 8 bases left between them. The germline V gene encodes CDR1 SGHNT and CDR2 YENEEA.

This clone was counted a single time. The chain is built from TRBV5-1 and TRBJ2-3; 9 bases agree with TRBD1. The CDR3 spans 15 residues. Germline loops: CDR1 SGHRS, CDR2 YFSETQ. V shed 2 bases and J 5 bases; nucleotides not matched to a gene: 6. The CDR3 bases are TGCGCCAGCAGCTTACAGGGGGCGCAGGGAGATACGCAGTATTTT. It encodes CASSLQGAQGDTQYF.

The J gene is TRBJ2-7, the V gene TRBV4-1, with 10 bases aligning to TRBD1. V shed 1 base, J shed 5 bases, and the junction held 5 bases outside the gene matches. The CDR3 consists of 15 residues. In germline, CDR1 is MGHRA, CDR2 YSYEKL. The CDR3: CASSQAGQGMDEQYF. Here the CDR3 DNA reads TGCGCCAGCAGCCAAGCGGGACAGGGGATGGACGAGCAGTACTTC.

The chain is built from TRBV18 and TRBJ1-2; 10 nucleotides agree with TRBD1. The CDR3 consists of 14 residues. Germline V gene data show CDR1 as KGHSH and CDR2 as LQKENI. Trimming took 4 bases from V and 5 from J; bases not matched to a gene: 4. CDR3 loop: CASSRPGQGYGYTF. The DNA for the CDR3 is TGTGCCAGCTCACGTCCGGGACAGGGGTATGGCTACACCTTC.

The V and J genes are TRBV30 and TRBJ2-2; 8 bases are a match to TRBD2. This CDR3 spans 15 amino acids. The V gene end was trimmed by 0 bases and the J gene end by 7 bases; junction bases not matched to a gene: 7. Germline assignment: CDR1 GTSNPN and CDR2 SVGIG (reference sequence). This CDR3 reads CAWSVRGGSGGELFF. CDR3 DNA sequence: TGTGCCTGGAGTGTACGGGGGGGCTCCGGCGGGGAGCTGTTTTTT.

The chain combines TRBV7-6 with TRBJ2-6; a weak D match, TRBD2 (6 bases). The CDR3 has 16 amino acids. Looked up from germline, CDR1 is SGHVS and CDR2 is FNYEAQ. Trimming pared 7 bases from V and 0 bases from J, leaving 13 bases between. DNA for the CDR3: TGTGCCAGCAAATTCGGGGGAGTCTCTGGGGCCAACGTCCTGACTTTC. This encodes CASKFGGVSGANVLTF.

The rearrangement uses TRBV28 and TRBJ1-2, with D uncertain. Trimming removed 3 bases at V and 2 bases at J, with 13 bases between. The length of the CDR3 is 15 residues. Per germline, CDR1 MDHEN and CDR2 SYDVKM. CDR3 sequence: CASSFGGDSNYGYTF. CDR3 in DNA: TGTGCCAGCAGTTTTGGCGGGGATTCCAACTATGGCTACACCTTC.

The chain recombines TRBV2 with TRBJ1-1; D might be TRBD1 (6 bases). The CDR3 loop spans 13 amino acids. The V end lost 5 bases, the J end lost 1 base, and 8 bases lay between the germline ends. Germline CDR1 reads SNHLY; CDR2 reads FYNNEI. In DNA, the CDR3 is TGTGCCAGCAGTAACAGGGAGAACACTGAAGCTTTCTTT. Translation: CASSNRENTEAFF.

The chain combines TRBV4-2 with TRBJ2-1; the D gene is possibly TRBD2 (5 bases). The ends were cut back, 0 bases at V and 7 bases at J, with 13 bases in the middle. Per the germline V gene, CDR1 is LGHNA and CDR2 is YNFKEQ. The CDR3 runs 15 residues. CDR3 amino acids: CASSQDLRSGNEQFF. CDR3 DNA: TGTGCCAGCAGCCAAGATTTACGTTCGGGGAATGAGCAGTTCTTC.

This CDR3 reads CATSDSKRSSYNEQFF. CDR3 coding DNA: TGTGCCACCAGTGATTCGAAAAGGAGCTCCTACAATGAGCAGTTCTTC. The rearrangement joins TRBV24-1 to TRBJ2-1; no definite D call. Germline CDR1 reads KGHDR; CDR2 reads SFDVKD. V was clipped by 2 bases and J by 0 bases, with 10 bases between them. This CDR3 is 16 amino acids long.

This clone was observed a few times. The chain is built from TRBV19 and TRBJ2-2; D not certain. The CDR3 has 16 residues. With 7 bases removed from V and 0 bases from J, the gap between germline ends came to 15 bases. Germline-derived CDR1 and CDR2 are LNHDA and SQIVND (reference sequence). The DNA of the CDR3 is TGTGCCAGTACCCCATTTGGAAGCGCGAACACCGGGGAGCTGTTTTTT. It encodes CASTPFGSANTGELFF.

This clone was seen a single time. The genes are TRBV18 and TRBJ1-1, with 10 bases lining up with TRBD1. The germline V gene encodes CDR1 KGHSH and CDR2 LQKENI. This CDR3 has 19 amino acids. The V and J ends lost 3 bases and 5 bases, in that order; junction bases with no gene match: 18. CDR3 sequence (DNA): TGTGCCAGCTCACCGCCGGGACAGGGGCCATCCAGACCGAAGACTGAAGCTTTCTTT. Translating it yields CASSPPGQGPSRPKTEAFF.

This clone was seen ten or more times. Written as DNA, the CDR3 is TGTGCCAGCAGTGAACAACTAGGCCCTATCTACGAGCAGTACTTC. Amino acids: CASSEQLGPIYEQYF. The chain employs TRBV6-1 and TRBJ2-7; tentative D call: TRBD2 (5 bases). The CDR3 has 15 amino acids. Germline V lookup: CDR1 MNHNS, CDR2 SASEGT. V lost 2 bases and J lost 3, with 14 bases in between.

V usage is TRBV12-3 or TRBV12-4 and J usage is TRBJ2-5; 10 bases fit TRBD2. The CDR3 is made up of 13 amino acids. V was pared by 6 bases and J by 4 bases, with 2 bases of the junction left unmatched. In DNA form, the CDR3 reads TGTGCCAGCAGGTCTAGCGGGAGAGAGACCCAGTACTTC. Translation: CASRSSGRETQYF.

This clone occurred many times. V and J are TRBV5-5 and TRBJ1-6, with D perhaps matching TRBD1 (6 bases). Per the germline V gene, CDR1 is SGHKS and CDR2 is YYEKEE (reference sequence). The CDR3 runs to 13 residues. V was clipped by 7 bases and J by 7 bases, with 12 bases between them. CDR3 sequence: CASSQGINSPLHF. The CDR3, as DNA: TGTGCCAGCTCACAGGGTATAAATTCACCCCTCCACTTT.

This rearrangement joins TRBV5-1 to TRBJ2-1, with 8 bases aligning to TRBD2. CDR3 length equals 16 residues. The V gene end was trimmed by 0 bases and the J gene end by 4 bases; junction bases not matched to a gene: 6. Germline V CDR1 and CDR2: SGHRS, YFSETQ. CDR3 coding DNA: TGCGCCAGCAGCTTGGGCCGACTAGCGATATACAATGAGCAGTTCTTC. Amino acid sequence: CASSLGRLAIYNEQFF.

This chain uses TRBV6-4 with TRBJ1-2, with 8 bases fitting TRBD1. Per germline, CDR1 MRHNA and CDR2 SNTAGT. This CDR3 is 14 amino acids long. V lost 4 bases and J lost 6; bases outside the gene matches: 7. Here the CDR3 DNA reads TGTGCCAGCAGTGCTTCGACAGGGGAGAATGGCTACACCTTC. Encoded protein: CASSASTGENGYTF.

CDR3 sequence reads: CASSLQRAIQETQYF. The CDR3 DNA follows: TGTGCCAGCAGCCTACAGAGGGCTATTCAAGAGACCCAGTACTTC. The chain recombines TRBV7-2 with TRBJ2-5; the D gene is possibly TRBD2 (5 bases). The CDR3 runs to 15 residues. The V and J ends lost 5 bases and 2 bases respectively, with 15 bases between them. CDR1 SGHTA and CDR2 FQGNSA come from the germline V gene.

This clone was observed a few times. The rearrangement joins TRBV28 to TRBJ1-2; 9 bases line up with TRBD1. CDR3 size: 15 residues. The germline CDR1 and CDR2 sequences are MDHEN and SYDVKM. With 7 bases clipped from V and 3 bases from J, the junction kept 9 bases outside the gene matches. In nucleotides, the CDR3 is TGTGCCAGCACTCGACCGGGACAGGGACACTATGGCTACACCTTC. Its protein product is CASTRPGQGHYGYTF.

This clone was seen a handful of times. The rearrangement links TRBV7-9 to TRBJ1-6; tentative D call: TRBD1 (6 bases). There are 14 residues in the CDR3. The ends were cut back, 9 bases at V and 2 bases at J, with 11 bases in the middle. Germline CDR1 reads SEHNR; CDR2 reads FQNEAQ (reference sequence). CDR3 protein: CASTGSAYNSPLHF. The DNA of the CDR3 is TGTGCCAGTACAGGGTCGGCCTATAATTCACCCCTCCACTTT.

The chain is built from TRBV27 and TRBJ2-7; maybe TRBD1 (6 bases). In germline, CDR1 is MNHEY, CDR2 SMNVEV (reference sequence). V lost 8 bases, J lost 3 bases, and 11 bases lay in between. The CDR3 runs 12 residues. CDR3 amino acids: CASGTGIYEQYF. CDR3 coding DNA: TGTGCCAGCGGAACAGGGATCTACGAGCAGTACTTC.

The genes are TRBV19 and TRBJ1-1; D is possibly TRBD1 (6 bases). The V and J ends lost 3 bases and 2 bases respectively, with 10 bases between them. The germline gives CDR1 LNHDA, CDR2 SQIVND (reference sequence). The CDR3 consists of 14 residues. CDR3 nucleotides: TGTGCCAGTAGTATCTTCAGGGGCAACACTGAAGCTTTCTTT. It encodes CASSIFRGNTEAFF.

CDR3 residues: CASSSGRGREKLFF. CDR3 nucleotides: TGTGCCAGCAGTTCGGGCAGGGGGCGTGAAAAACTGTTTTTT. The gene calls are TRBV6-5 and TRBJ1-4; 8 nucleotides agree with TRBD1. V lost 4 bases and J lost 7; bases outside the gene matches: 5. This CDR3 comprises 14 residues. Germline CDR1 is MNHEY and CDR2 is SVGAGI.

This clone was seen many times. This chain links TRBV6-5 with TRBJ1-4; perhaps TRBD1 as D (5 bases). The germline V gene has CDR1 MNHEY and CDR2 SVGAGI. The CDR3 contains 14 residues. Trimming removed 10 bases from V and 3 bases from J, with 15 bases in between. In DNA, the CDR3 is TGTGCCACGCTCGGGGGTAGGGCTAATGAAAAACTGTTTTTT. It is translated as CATLGGRANEKLFF.

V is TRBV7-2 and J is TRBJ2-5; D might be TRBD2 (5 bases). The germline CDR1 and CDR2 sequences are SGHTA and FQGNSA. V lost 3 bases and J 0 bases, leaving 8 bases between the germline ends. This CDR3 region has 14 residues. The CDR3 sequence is CASSFGRDQETQYF. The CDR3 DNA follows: TGTGCCAGCAGCTTTGGGCGGGACCAAGAGACCCAGTACTTC.

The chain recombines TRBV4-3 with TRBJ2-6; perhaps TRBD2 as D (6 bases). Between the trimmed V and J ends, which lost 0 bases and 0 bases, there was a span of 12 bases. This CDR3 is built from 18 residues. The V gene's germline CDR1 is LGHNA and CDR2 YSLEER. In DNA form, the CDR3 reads TGCGCCAGCAGCCAAGACCCCCTGGAGGGCTCTGGGGCCAACGTCCTGACTTTC. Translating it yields CASSQDPLEGSGANVLTF.